In this sample, the clone carrying this T cell receptor (beta chain) turned up a few times. Only in-frame clones appear in the TCRdb table, and some are missing; sequencing was by immunoSEQ multiplex PCR. The repertoire has roughly 59,000 clones, around 81% of them found once; the top ten carry roughly 0.99%. The sample is drawn from a study of OX40 agonist ivuxolimab in advanced cancers. Study background: Ivuxolimab, which is an agonistic anti-OX40 (CD134) antibody, was administered to the patients. Having had anti-PD-1, anti-PD-L1 or anti-CTLA-4 therapy before was allowed, and about 42% had some.

Samples were taken at baseline and on day 1 of cycles 4 and 7. The V end lost 6 bases, the J end lost 4 bases, and 10 bases lay between the germline ends. This CDR3 has 12 amino acids. The germline CDR1 and CDR2 sequences are GTSNPN and SVGIG (reference sequence). The specimen was CD4+ or CD8+ T cells sorted from blood, collected in a trial of the OX40 agonist ivuxolimab. The chain joins TRBV30 to TRBJ1-5, with D perhaps matching TRBD1 (5 bases). The sequence derives from an adult with an advanced solid tumor such as melanoma, head and neck, liver or kidney cancer. Here the CDR3 reads CACEWGNQPQHF. DNA of the CDR3: TGTGCCTGTGAATGGGGGAATCAGCCCCAGCATTTT.